Listed here are 18 T cell receptor beta chains from one sample, sequenced in a study of radiotherapy plus CTLA-4 blockade in lung cancer. Only in-frame clones appear in the TCRdb table, and some are missing; sequencing was by immunoSEQ multiplex PCR. The sample shows roughly 66,000 clones, about four fifths of them seen only once. The source material was peripheral blood, sampled from a patient treated with radiotherapy plus ipilimumab. The receptors derive from a human donor with non-small cell lung cancer who had a partial response to radiotherapy plus ipilimumab.

The chain joins TRBV6-5 to TRBJ2-7, with unresolved D. The CDR3 covers 14 residues. The germline CDR1 and CDR2 sequences are MNHEY and SVGAGI. The V gene lost 5 bases and the J gene lost 1 base, with 12 bases spanning the gap. The CDR3 nucleotides are TGTGCCAGCAGTGCCGAGTTTCGGTCCTACGAGCAGTACTTC. Translated, it gives CASSAEFRSYEQYF.

The chain recombines TRBV27 with TRBJ2-1, with TRBD2 identical over 9 bases. V shed 3 bases and J 7 bases; nucleotides not matched to a gene: 7. Germline V gene lookup returns CDR1 MNHEY and CDR2 SMNVEV (reference sequence). CDR3 size: 15 residues. CDR3 region: CASSFGGRAGNEQFF. CDR3 coding DNA: TGTGCCAGCAGTTTTGGCGGGAGGGCCGGGAATGAGCAGTTCTTC.

This clone came up a few times. The rearrangement links TRBV5-1 to TRBJ2-4; a possible D gene is TRBD2 (5 bases). The germline V and J ends were trimmed by 5 bases and 6 bases, with 12 bases remaining between them. This CDR3 spans 13 amino acids. Germline loops: CDR1 SGHRS, CDR2 YFSETQ. Here the CDR3 reads CASSRGSTNIQYF. In DNA form, the CDR3 reads TGCGCCAGCAGTCGCGGGTCCACAAACATTCAGTACTTC.

This chain joins TRBV28 and TRBJ1-2, with 10 nucleotides matching TRBD1. The CDR3 has 16 amino acids. The V and J ends lost 4 bases and 8 bases, in that order; junction bases with no gene match: 13. CDR1 is MDHEN, CDR2 SYDVKM, per germline. Here the CDR3 DNA reads TGTGCCAGCAGTTCGACTATGGGACAGGGGTCCCTGGGCTACACCTTC. This gives the protein CASSSTMGQGSLGYTF.

J is TRBJ1-5 and V is TRBV30, with D perhaps TRBD1 (5 bases). The V end was cut by 2 bases, the J end by 4 bases, with 9 bases between. The CDR3 loop spans 13 amino acids. CDR1 is GTSNPN and CDR2 is SVGIG in the germline V gene (reference sequence). The CDR3 loop reads CAWSTKGNQPQHF. In DNA, the CDR3 is TGTGCCTGGAGTACCAAGGGGAATCAGCCCCAGCATTTT.

The genes are TRBV4-1 and TRBJ2-3, with 10 positions matching TRBD2. This CDR3 has 15 residues. With V trimmed by 2 bases and J by 1 base, 0 bases remained unmatched. Germline V CDR1 and CDR2: MGHRA, YSYEKL. CDR3 sequence reads: CASSQLAGGTDTQYF. The CDR3 region has the DNA TGCGCCAGCAGCCAACTAGCGGGGGGCACAGATACGCAGTATTTT.

The DNA for the CDR3 is TGTGCCAGCAGCCCATACTCAGGGTTAGTCACCGGGGAGCTGTTTTTT. Its protein product is CASSPYSGLVTGELFF. This rearrangement joins TRBV11-2 to TRBJ2-2; possibly TRBD1 for D (5 bases). Deletions cut 5 bases from V and 4 bases from J, with 17 bases between. Germline V gene sequence: CDR1 SGHAT, CDR2 FQNNGV. The CDR3 consists of 16 residues.

The genes are TRBV21-1 and TRBJ2-7; the DNA was not compared with TRBD2, the D call given in the table. TRBV21-1 is designated a pseudogene. The CDR3 spans 16 residues. CDR3 sequence (DNA): TGTGCCAGCAGCAAAACACCCCATATCGGACTCTACGAGCAGTACTTC. The encoded protein is CASSKTPHIGLYEQYF.

The chain couples TRBV18 to TRBJ1-5, with 7 bases identical to TRBD1. Germline V gene lookup returns CDR1 KGHSH and CDR2 LQKENI. The CDR3 length is 14 residues. The V and J ends lost 8 bases and 4 bases, in that order; junction bases with no gene match: 8. The CDR3: CASLEGAGNQPQHF. The CDR3 bases are TGTGCCAGCCTGGAGGGGGCGGGTAATCAGCCCCAGCATTTT.

This chain connects TRBV18 to TRBJ1-4; D is possibly TRBD1 (6 bases). There are 14 residues in the CDR3. Germline CDR1 reads KGHSH; CDR2 reads LQKENI. Trimming cost V 3 bases and J 4 bases, with 9 bases left between them. The CDR3 is CASSPTRGNEKLFF. CDR3 nucleotide sequence: TGTGCCAGCTCACCCACCAGGGGTAATGAAAAACTGTTTTTT.

The chain uses TRBV7-2 and TRBJ1-3; possibly TRBD1 for D (5 bases). V lost 5 bases and J 7 bases, leaving 21 bases between the germline ends. The CDR3 loop spans 16 amino acids. Per germline, CDR1 SGHTA and CDR2 FQGNSA. The CDR3 loop reads CASSPELRQYGNTIYF. The CDR3 nucleotides read TGTGCCAGCAGCCCAGAACTAAGACAGTACGGCAACACCATATATTTT.

CDR3 loop: CASSSDSTGELFF. Written as DNA, the CDR3 is TGCGCCAGCAGCTCGGACAGCACCGGGGAGCTGTTTTTT. The chain joins TRBV5-1 to TRBJ2-2; possible D gene TRBD1, 6 bases. This CDR3 is 13 amino acids long. Germline CDR1 SGHRS, CDR2 YFSETQ. The V gene lost 3 bases and the J gene lost 4 bases, with 7 bases spanning the gap.

The chain combines TRBV5-5 with TRBJ2-7; 9 bases line up with TRBD1. V dropped 0 bases and J dropped 2; count of bases not matched to a gene: 3. This CDR3 is built from 15 residues. The germline V gene encodes CDR1 SGHKS and CDR2 YYEKEE (reference sequence). DNA for the CDR3: TGTGCCAGCAGCTTGGTCGGGACAGGGACCTACGAGCAGTACTTC. This sequence encodes CASSLVGTGTYEQYF.

This clone was seen only a few times. The chain employs TRBV7-9 and TRBJ2-3; D is undetermined. CDR1 and CDR2 from the germline V gene are SEHNR and FQNEAQ (reference sequence). CDR3 length: 14 residues. The ends were cut back, 2 bases at V and 6 bases at J, with 12 bases in the middle. CDR3 nucleotide sequence: TGTGCCAGCAGCTTACTTGGAGAAGCGGATACGCAGTATTTT. Residues: CASSLLGEADTQYF.

The chain couples TRBV29-1 to TRBJ2-3; 10 bases agree with TRBD1. CDR1 and CDR2 (germline): SQVTM, ANQGSEA. The length of the CDR3 is 15 residues. Trimming took 6 bases from V and 5 from J; bases not matched to a gene: 11. The CDR3 loop reads CSVDRGRMTGDTQYF. In DNA, the CDR3 is TGCAGCGTCGACAGGGGGCGCATGACAGGAGATACGCAGTATTTT.

The chain recombines TRBV7-9 with TRBJ2-5; maybe TRBD2 (6 bases). The V end was cut by 4 bases, the J end by 4 bases, with 19 bases between. Per the germline V gene, CDR1 is SEHNR and CDR2 is FQNEAQ (reference sequence). The CDR3 spans 16 residues. Here the CDR3 DNA reads TGTGCCAGCAGCTCCGGAAGCGGGCCCCCGGGAGAGACCCAGTACTTC. This codes for CASSSGSGPPGETQYF.

This chain links TRBV2 with TRBJ2-5, with D maybe TRBD1 (6 bases). Germline V gene sequence: CDR1 SNHLY, CDR2 FYNNEI. V lost 4 bases and J lost 6, with 12 bases in between. CDR3 length: 13 amino acids. This CDR3 reads CASSVGQGKTQYF. The CDR3 coding sequence is TGTGCCAGCAGTGTGGGGCAGGGGAAGACCCAGTACTTC.

CDR3 amino acids: CASTPPGQGNTEAFF. The CDR3 DNA sequence: TGTGCCAGTACCCCCCCGGGACAGGGGAACACTGAAGCTTTCTTT. V and J are TRBV19 and TRBJ1-1, with 9 bases fitting TRBD1. The CDR3 contains 15 residues. With 7 bases clipped from V and 1 base from J, the junction kept 7 bases outside the gene matches. Germline lookup yields CDR1 LNHDA and CDR2 SQIVND (reference sequence).